Listed below are T cell receptor beta chains from one sample, sequenced in a study of blood T cell repertoires in COVID-19. Produced via immunoSEQ multiplex PCR; TCRdb's table is partial and in-frame only. The data show roughly 250,000 clones, around 88% seen once. Input material: PBMCs or T cells enriched from blood (not recorded which). All receptors come from a woman aged 40 to 50 with acute COVID-19. The CDR3 runs from the conserved cysteine through the conserved F or W. The D gene is left open where the match is weak. Some rows have no size entry. The others give once, few or many, or a class for an expanded clone.

j_gene: TRBJ2-5
abundance: NA
v_gene: TRBV11-2
d_gene: NA
CDR3nt: TGTGCCAGCAGCTTCTGGGCGGGAAAACAAGAGACCCAGTACTTC
CDR3aa: CASSFWAGKQETQYF

j_gene: TRBJ1-6
abundance: NA
v_gene: TRBV12-3/TRBV12-4
d_gene: NA
CDR3nt: TGTGCCAGCACCTGGACATATAATTCACCCCTCCACTTT
CDR3aa: CASTWTYNSPLHF

j_gene: TRBJ1-5
abundance: NA
v_gene: TRBV7-9
d_gene: TRBD1
CDR3nt: TGTGCCAGCAGCTTAGGTGGGGCCACAGGGGGCTGGAGCAATCAGCCCCAGCATTTT
CDR3aa: CASSLGGATGGWSNQPQHF

j_gene: TRBJ2-7
abundance: NA
v_gene: TRBV7-9
d_gene: NA
CDR3nt: TGTGCCAGCATCCCGGACAGCTCCTACGAGCAGTACTTC
CDR3aa: CASIPDSSYEQYF

j_gene: TRBJ2-1
abundance: NA
v_gene: TRBV7-2
d_gene: NA
CDR3nt: TGTGCCAGCAGCTACAGGAGCTCCTACAATGAGCAGTTCTTC
CDR3aa: CASSYRSSYNEQFF

j_gene: TRBJ2-3
abundance: once
v_gene: TRBV2
d_gene: TRBD1
CDR3nt: TGTGCCACGAGGCGGACAGGGGTCACAGATACGCAGTATTTT
CDR3aa: CATRRTGVTDTQYF

j_gene: TRBJ1-2
abundance: NA
v_gene: TRBV28
d_gene: TRBD1
CDR3nt: TGTGCCAGCAGTTGGACAGGTTATGGCTACACCTTC
CDR3aa: CASSWTGYGYTF

j_gene: TRBJ2-1
abundance: NA
v_gene: TRBV2
d_gene: NA
CDR3nt: TGTGCCAGCAAGTTCGGGACAAACTCCTACAATGAGCAGTTCTTC
CDR3aa: CASKFGTNSYNEQFF

j_gene: TRBJ1-1
abundance: NA
v_gene: TRBV5-1
d_gene: NA
CDR3nt: TGCGCCAGCAAAGAGGCTGACACTGAAGCTTTCTTT
CDR3aa: CASKEADTEAFF

j_gene: TRBJ2-3
abundance: once
v_gene: TRBV7-9
d_gene: NA
CDR3nt: TGTGCCAGCAGCTTTGCGCAGGGGACGGATAGCACAGATACGCAGTATTTT
CDR3aa: CASSFAQGTDSTDTQYF

j_gene: TRBJ1-4
abundance: NA
v_gene: TRBV2
d_gene: NA
CDR3nt: TGTGCCAGCAGTCCAAGGGGTGGAGATGAAAAACTGTTTTTT
CDR3aa: CASSPRGGDEKLFF

j_gene: TRBJ1-5
abundance: NA
v_gene: TRBV19
d_gene: NA
CDR3nt: TGTGCCAGTAGAGGACAGTTCAATCAGCCCCAGCATTTT
CDR3aa: CASRGQFNQPQHF

j_gene: TRBJ2-1
abundance: NA
v_gene: TRBV19
d_gene: TRBD1
CDR3nt: TGTGCCAGTAGTCGTGGACAGGGGATTCCCAATGAGCAGTTCTTC
CDR3aa: CASSRGQGIPNEQFF

j_gene: TRBJ2-7
abundance: NA
v_gene: TRBV28
d_gene: TRBD2
CDR3nt: TGTGCCAGCAGGGGGGGGACTAGCGGCGCCTACGAGCAGTACTTC
CDR3aa: CASRGGTSGAYEQYF

j_gene: TRBJ2-7
abundance: once
v_gene: TRBV2
d_gene: NA
CDR3nt: TGTGCCAGCAGTGCGGAGGCTTCATACGAGCAGTACTTC
CDR3aa: CASSAEASYEQYF

j_gene: TRBJ1-1
abundance: NA
v_gene: TRBV5-4
d_gene: NA
CDR3nt: TGTGCCAGCCGACGGGGGGGCGAGGGGGGCACTGAAGCTTTCTTT
CDR3aa: CASRRGGEGGTEAFF

j_gene: TRBJ2-1
abundance: NA
v_gene: TRBV11-2
d_gene: TRBD1
CDR3nt: TGTGCCAGCAGCTTAGAACTTGGCAGGGGGCGCCAATTAGGTGGCAATGAGCAGTTCTTC
CDR3aa: CASSLELGRGRQLGGNEQFF